The table lists the clone carrying this T cell receptor beta chain with a count of one. Participants' own reports of clinical history determined their cohort assignment. Donors in Cohort 3 counted as recovered after two negative PCRs, clearance, or symptom resolution. V shed 3 bases and J shed 3 bases, with 5 bases lying between them. The CDR3 has 12 residues. Authors' analysis steps: Amplification of reference gene primers provided the estimated nucleated cell counts. Measured with immunoSEQ multiplex PCR; TCRdb has only the in-frame clones, and not every one. V, J and clone size derive from that table, while D and trimming were established from the DNA sequence. The sample yields approximately 350,000 clones, roughly 87% seen once. The data stem from a study of blood T cell repertoires in COVID-19. Study-level background: COVID-19 samples from acute and convalescent phases originated in the United States, Italy and Spain.

The clonotype originates from a young woman who had recovered from COVID-19. Sequencing input: PBMCs or T cells enriched from blood (not recorded which). The genes are TRBV12-3 or TRBV12-4 and TRBJ1-2; D is ambiguous. CDR3 loop: CASSFYHYGYTF. Written as DNA, the CDR3 is TGTGCCAGCAGTTTCTATCACTATGGCTACACCTTC.